The clone carrying this T cell receptor beta chain was detected once. Its cognate antigen is unknown. Sequencing used immunoSEQ multiplex PCR; TCRdb keeps in-frame clones, though not all of them. The sample yields about 600,000 clones, around 97% seen once. The donors were all Caucasian adults (living in Nashville, Tennessee). Germline V CDR1 and CDR2: MDHEN, SYDVKM. The CDR3 consists of 11 residues. V was cut by 7 bases and J by 8 bases, with 10 bases left in between. This sample was included in a study of shared clonotypes between healthy human individuals. General study findings and limits: Clonotype sharing among donors was expected to depend on sequencing depth. Naive subsets tended to show greater estimated richness than memory subsets.

Sequencing input: naive CD4+ T cells sorted from blood. As for subset: CD45RA+ positively selected. This sequence joins TRBV28 and TRBJ2-3, with a tentative D call TRBD2 (5 bases). The source is a woman aged 25 to 39 in good health. CDR3 sequence (DNA): TGTGCCAGCATTTCGGGATTTACGCAGTATTTT. Amino acid sequence: CASISGFTQYF.